This T cell receptor (beta chain) stems from a study of cytomegalovirus exposure and HLA in healthy donors. Study-wide results and limits: Listed as cytomegalovirus-associated were 150 or so TCR beta chains. A highly shared variant cluster was judged a likely technical artifact. Most CMV-associated TCR beta chains were later found to appear HLA-restricted.

To note about this clone: No antigen is known for it. Other DNA sequences in the same sample also yield this CDR3.

60 Vbeta and 13 Jbeta primers were used in PCR. Data came from immunoSEQ multiplex PCR; TCRdb stores just in-frame clones and leaves some out. In the table there are about 82,000 clones, 65% of which are singletons. What was sequenced was PBMCs. This clonotype was obtained from a woman in her forties or fifties in good health and CMV-seropositive.

As DNA, the CDR3 is TGTGCCAGCAGCTTAGGGCAGAACACTGAAGCTTTCTTT. It translates to CASSLGQNTEAFF. This chain uses TRBV7-2 with TRBJ1-1; D is ambiguous. Trimming shortened V by 1 base and J by 1 base, and 4 bases separated the two germline ends. The CDR3 has 13 residues. Germline V gene sequence: CDR1 SGHTA, CDR2 FQGNSA.